A selection of T cell receptor beta chains follows, all from one sample in a study of control samples from healthy donors and cancer patients. Measured with immunoSEQ multiplex PCR; TCRdb has only the in-frame clones, and not every one. The profile covers more than 100,000 clones, with around nine tenths appearing a single time and around 2.5% taken by the ten largest. The sequencing sample was made of blood. All receptors come from a man between 18 and 29 years old in good health. Both conserved end residues are part of each CDR3.

TRBJ2-7 | TRBV9 | CASSEGLAGGTEGEQYF
TRBJ1-1 | TRBV6-5 | CASSYSSTGNTEAFF
TRBJ2-3 | TRBV7-2 | CASRAGTGGTDTQYF
TRBJ1-3 | TRBV29-1 | CSVTDRSSGNTIYF
TRBJ1-2 | TRBV4-1 | CASSQGQTNYGYTF
TRBJ2-5 | TRBV11-3 | CASSSGTGHQETQYF
TRBJ1-1 | TRBV5-1 | CASSWDSPNTEAFF
TRBJ2-7 | TRBV5-6 | CASSYTSYEQYF
TRBJ2-5 | TRBV29-1 | CSVYTYQETQYF
TRBJ1-2 | TRBV7-3 | CASSLTGRGGYTF
TRBJ1-6 | TRBV14 | CASSLGQGASPLHF
TRBJ1-1 | TRBV5-1 | CASSLAGGSNTEAFF
TRBJ2-6 | TRBV28 | CASSPISRQSGANVLTF
TRBJ1-1 | TRBV6-2/TRBV6-3 | CASSYSGGQRRKNTEAFF
TRBJ1-1 | TRBV18 | CASSPITENTEAFF
TRBJ2-1 | TRBV29-1 | CSVGGQGGEQFF
TRBJ1-2 | TRBV5-1 | CASSPGQADGYTF
TRBJ1-2 | TRBV27 | CASSPNGRDGYTF
TRBJ2-3 | TRBV5-4 | CASSLLQTGIGDTQYF
TRBJ2-3 | TRBV6-2/TRBV6-3 | CASSRTADPTDTQYF
TRBJ1-2 | TRBV28 | CAEARAGYGYTF
TRBJ2-5 | TRBV28 | CASSLTRRGAAETQYF
TRBJ1-2 | TRBV6-2/TRBV6-3 | CASSYSTGVGYGYTF
TRBJ2-3 | TRBV6-4 | CASSGPERGLTPSTDTQYF
TRBJ2-7 | TRBV6-5 | CASGRLSYEQYF
TRBJ1-3 | TRBV15 | CATSRELLIPGTEAEGNTIYF
TRBJ2-7 | TRBV6-5 | CASSLQGAYEQYF
TRBJ1-1 | TRBV9 | CASSVASGRNTEAFF
TRBJ2-3 | TRBV5-1 | CASSLFWMDRGTDTQYF
TRBJ1-4 | TRBV7-9 | CASSRNRGSNEKLFF
TRBJ2-3 | TRBV4-1 | CASSQVGGASGKSYTQYF
TRBJ2-6 | TRBV14 | CASSQDAWDRVSGANVLTF
TRBJ2-3 | TRBV6-2/TRBV6-3 | CASSDDGDSPGDTQYF
TRBJ1-6 | TRBV19 | CASRSSGQDSYNSPLHF
TRBJ2-3 | TRBV7-3 | CASSFLPSTDTQYF
TRBJ2-2 | TRBV5-4 | CASSFRTGELFF
TRBJ2-6 | TRBV6-1 | CASSEEVSLYSGANVLTF
TRBJ2-3 | TRBV24-1 | CATSDFPSWGTDTQYF
TRBJ2-5 | TRBV11-2 | CASSSGLAGGYGETQYF
TRBJ1-5 | TRBV5-1 | CASSLGTGLNQPQHF
TRBJ2-7 | TRBV28 | CASSLLEGYEQYF
TRBJ2-1 | TRBV27 | CASSFTKPGEQFF
TRBJ2-7 | TRBV2 | CASQIDRGSYEQYF
TRBJ2-7 | TRBV3-1/TRBV3-2 | CASSQTGTYEQYF
TRBJ2-1 | TRBV7-9 | CASSSGARGYNEQFF
TRBJ1-6 | TRBV5-3 | CARSPKPDREKVDNSPLHF
TRBJ2-5 | TRBV18 | CASSPEETQYF